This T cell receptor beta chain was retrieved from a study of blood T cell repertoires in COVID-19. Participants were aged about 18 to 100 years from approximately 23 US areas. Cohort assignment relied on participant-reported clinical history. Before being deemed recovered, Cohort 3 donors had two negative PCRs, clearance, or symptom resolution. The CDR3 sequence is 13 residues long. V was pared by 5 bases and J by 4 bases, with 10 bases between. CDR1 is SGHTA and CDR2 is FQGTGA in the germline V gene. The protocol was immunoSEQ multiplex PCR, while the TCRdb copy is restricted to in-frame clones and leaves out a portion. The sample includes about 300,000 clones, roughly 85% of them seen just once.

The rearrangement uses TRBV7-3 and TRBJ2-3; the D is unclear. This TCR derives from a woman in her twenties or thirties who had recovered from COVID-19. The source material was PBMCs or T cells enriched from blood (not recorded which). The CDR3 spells CASSPGGADTQYF. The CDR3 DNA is TGTGCCAGCAGCCCTGGCGGAGCAGATACGCAGTATTTT.